Listed here are 27 T cell receptor beta chains from one sample, sequenced in a study of shared clonotypes between healthy human individuals. Sequencing was performed with immunoSEQ multiplex PCR; in TCRdb, only in-frame clones are kept and a portion is missing. Altogether about a million clones are present, about 70% being singletons, with the ten largest covering about 1.5%. The sample taken for sequencing was memory CD4+ T cells sorted from blood. The subset is: CD45RA-negative fraction. The receptors stem from a man between 18 and 35 years old in good health.

This clone came up once. The CDR3 protein is CASRAGGTDTQYF. The CDR3 DNA reads TGCGCCAGCAGGGCGGGGGGCACAGATACGCAGTATTTT. The V and J genes are TRBV10-1 and TRBJ2-3, with 7 nucleotides matching TRBD2. The CDR3 is made up of 13 amino acids. The germline V gene has CDR1 WNHNN and CDR2 SYGVQD (reference sequence). Trimming took 6 bases from V and 1 from J; bases not matched to a gene: 1.

The rearrangement uses TRBV7-6 and TRBJ2-3, with 14 bases that match TRBD2. The V segment lost 5 bases and the J segment 4 bases; nucleotides outside the gene matches: 8. This CDR3 spans 17 amino acids. CDR1 SGHVS and CDR2 FNYEAQ come from the germline V gene. This chain's CDR3 is CASSRPTSGRGADTQYF. In DNA, the CDR3 is TGTGCCAGCAGCCGACCGACTAGCGGGAGGGGGGCAGATACGCAGTATTTT.

The V call is TRBV6-5, the J call TRBJ2-7, with TRBD2 identical over 11 bases. The CDR3 sequence is 15 residues long. CDR1 and CDR2 (germline): MNHEY, SVGAGI. The J segment lost 2 bases and the V segment lost 2 bases, leaving 2 bases of the junction unmatched. The CDR3 sequence is CASSYATSGTYEQYF. The CDR3 bases are TGTGCCAGCAGTTACGCGACTAGCGGGACCTACGAGCAGTACTTC.

CDR3 sequence (DNA): TGTGCCAGCTCACCAGTCTCCGGACAGGGACGCACTGAAGCTTTCTTT. This gives the protein CASSPVSGQGRTEAFF. The chain joins TRBV18 to TRBJ1-1, with 8 nucleotides matching TRBD1. V lost 2 bases to trimming and J lost 4 bases; unmatched junction nucleotides: 9. This CDR3 is 16 amino acids long. Germline CDR1 is KGHSH and CDR2 is LQKENI.

This clone has just one count. The V and J genes are TRBV19 and TRBJ2-3, with D perhaps matching TRBD1 (6 bases). CDR1 and CDR2 (germline): LNHDA, SQIVND (reference sequence). This CDR3 comprises 16 residues. Trimming left V 4 bases short and J 0 bases short, with 14 bases between. As DNA, the CDR3 is TGTGCCAGTAGTACTGGGACAATTAGAAGCACAGATACGCAGTATTTT. Residues: CASSTGTIRSTDTQYF.

The rearrangement links TRBV9 to TRBJ1-6; 9 bases fit TRBD1. The V and J ends lost 4 bases and 8 bases, in that order; junction bases with no gene match: 10. In germline, CDR1 is SGDLS, CDR2 YYNGEE. The CDR3 contains 16 residues. The CDR3 nucleotides read TGTGCCAGCAGCCCAAAAGGACAGGGGAGGGATTCACCCCTCCACTTT. It codes for CASSPKGQGRDSPLHF.

This clone has just one count. This chain links TRBV4-3 with TRBJ2-5, with D possibly called TRBD1 or TRBD2 (6 bases each). In germline, CDR1 is LGHNA, CDR2 YSLEER. The CDR3 length is 14 residues. V dropped 1 base and J dropped 4 bases, with 10 bases sitting between them. The chain's CDR3 is CASSQVGGAETQYF. The DNA for the CDR3 is TGCGCCAGCAGCCAAGTGGGGGGCGCAGAGACCCAGTACTTC.

This sequence joins TRBV2 and TRBJ1-3; D might be TRBD1 (5 bases). The ends were cut back, 5 bases at V and 0 bases at J, with 11 bases in the middle. CDR3 length equals 15 residues. Per the germline V gene, CDR1 is SNHLY and CDR2 is FYNNEI. CDR3 in DNA: TGTGCCAGCAGTTACCAGGGTAGCTCTGGAAACACCATATATTTT. It is translated as CASSYQGSSGNTIYF.

The chain couples TRBV5-1 to TRBJ2-2; TRBD1 is a possible D gene (5 bases). The CDR3 totals 16 residues. CDR1 and CDR2 from the germline V gene are SGHRS and YFSETQ. Trimming stripped 1 base from V and 4 bases from J, with 14 bases between. DNA of the CDR3: TGCGCCAGCAGCTTGTCCCAGGGAAGGAGCACCGGGGAGCTGTTTTTT. Residues: CASSLSQGRSTGELFF.

The genes are TRBV6-7 and TRBJ2-7; unclear D gene. TRBV6-7 is an ORF, and what it does is uncertain. V was clipped by 1 base and J by 4 bases, with 14 bases between them. The CDR3 is 15 residues long. CDR3 DNA sequence: TGTGCCAGCAGTTACTTCCCAAAACCGTATTACGAGCAGTACTTC. Its translation is CASSYFPKPYYEQYF.

This rearrangement joins TRBV2 to TRBJ1-5; D unclear. Trimming took off 4 bases at V and 7 bases at J, with 14 bases between the two ends. The CDR3 is 14 amino acids. Germline lookup yields CDR1 SNHLY and CDR2 FYNNEI. In nucleotides, the CDR3 is TGTGCCAGCAGTGGGGATTCTGAGGAGCAGCCCCAGCATTTT. It yields the protein CASSGDSEEQPQHF.

The J gene is TRBJ2-3, the V gene TRBV6-1; weak D call: TRBD2 (7 bases). Trimming stripped 6 bases from V and 5 bases from J, with 18 bases between. Germline values: CDR1 MNHNS, CDR2 SASEGT. The CDR3 has 15 amino acids. CDR3 residues: CASSLNPGGLDTQYF. The CDR3 DNA reads TGTGCCAGCAGCCTGAATCCGGGGGGCTTAGATACGCAGTATTTT.

This clone appeared a single time. This chain joins TRBV5-6 and TRBJ1-2; 7 nucleotides match TRBD1. The CDR3 sequence is 15 residues long. The germline V gene has CDR1 SGHDT and CDR2 YYEEEE. With 0 bases clipped from V and 1 base from J, the junction kept 3 bases outside the gene matches. CDR3 bases: TGTGCCAGCAGCTTGGGGACAGGATTTAACTATGGCTACACCTTC. Translation: CASSLGTGFNYGYTF. The full variable domain, rest sourced from reference TRBV5-6 and TRBJ1-2, is DAGVTQSPTHLIKTRGQQVTLRCSPKSGHDTVSWYQQALGQGPQFIFQYYEEEERQRGNFPDRFSGHQFPNYSSELNVNALLLGDSALYLCASSLGTGFNYGYTFGSGTRLTVV.

This clone was counted many times. The V call is TRBV18, the J call TRBJ2-2; TRBD1 matches 9 bases. The CDR3 spans 15 residues. Germline trimming cut 4 bases from V and 6 bases from J; bases unmatched to any gene: 6. The germline V gene has CDR1 KGHSH and CDR2 LQKENI. As DNA, the CDR3 is TGTGCCAGCTCACTGTTCGGGACAGGGTCCGGGGAGCTGTTTTTT. Residues: CASSLFGTGSGELFF. The full variable domain, its missing parts supplied by reference TRBV18 and TRBJ2-2, is NAGVMQNPRHLVRRRGQEARLRCSPMKGHSHVYWYRQLPEEGLKFMVYLQKENIIDESGMPKERFSAEFPKEGPSILRIQQVVRGDSAAYFCASSLFGTGSGELFFGEGSRLTVL.

This clone was counted only a few times. The gene calls are TRBV7-2 and TRBJ2-2; 7 positions match TRBD2. With 0 bases clipped from V and 6 bases from J, the junction kept 7 bases outside the gene matches. The CDR3 spans 16 residues. CDR1 is SGHTA, CDR2 FQGNSA, per germline. The CDR3, as DNA: TGTGCCAGCAGCTTAGCGGGATTAGCGGGCGCCGGGGAGCTGTTTTTT. Its translation: CASSLAGLAGAGELFF.

The chain links TRBV7-2 to TRBJ2-1, with TRBD2 matching over 8 bases. The CDR3 extends over 16 amino acids. Germline V gene lookup returns CDR1 SGHTA and CDR2 FQGNSA. The J segment lost 0 bases and the V segment lost 5 bases, leaving 6 bases of the junction unmatched. The CDR3 loop reads CASSRERGSSYNEQFF. The CDR3 coding sequence is TGTGCCAGCAGCCGGGAGCGGGGGAGCTCCTACAATGAGCAGTTCTTC.

As for this clone: This clone may be a read error of a much larger clone one base away. The genes are TRBV7-9 and TRBJ1-1; TRBD1 aligns across 11 bases. V dropped 7 bases and J dropped 7; count of bases not matched to a gene: 11. Germline CDR1 and CDR2: SEHNR and FQNEAQ (reference sequence). This CDR3 spans 15 amino acids. The CDR3 spells CASNYGQGAEGEAFF. The DNA for the CDR3 is TGTGCCAGCAACTATGGACAGGGGGCAGAAGGTGAAGCTTTCTTT.

About this clone itself: The junction and the germline gene differ at one end; a read error may be behind it. The genes are TRBV10-1 and TRBJ1-1; D perhaps matches TRBD1 (6 bases). CDR3 size: 11 residues. The germline CDR1 and CDR2 sequences are WNHNN and SYGVQD (reference sequence). CDR3 protein: CAIRGLDEAFF. CDR3 DNA: TGTGCCATCAGGGGACTCGATGAAGCTTTCTTT.

This clone was counted only a few times. The rearrangement joins TRBV6-6 to TRBJ1-6; D call uncertain. Between the trimmed V and J ends, which lost 8 bases and 0 bases, there was a span of 14 bases. Germline V lookup: CDR1 MNHNY, CDR2 SVGAGI (reference sequence). This CDR3 has 16 residues. The CDR3 bases are TGTGCCAGCGTTCGGCACTTCGACTCCTATAATTCACCCCTCCACTTT. Residues: CASVRHFDSYNSPLHF.

A note on this clone: The junction shows a germline mismatch at one end, possibly a read error. The chain has TRBV11-2 and TRBJ2-1, with a weak D call TRBD2 (7 bases). Germline loops: CDR1 SGHAT, CDR2 FQNNGV. The CDR3 is made up of 17 amino acids. CDR3 DNA: TGTGTCAGCAGCTTGAGGGGGGGGAGGAGCTCCTACAATGAGCAGTTCTTC. It is translated as CVSSLRGGRSSYNEQFF. Using reference TRBV11-2 and TRBJ2-1 for the parts outside the CDR3, the full variable domain is EAGVAQSPRYKIIEKRQSVAFWCNPISGHATLYWYQQILGQGPKLLIQFQNNGVVDDSQLPKDRFSAERLKGVDSTLKIQPAKLEDSAVYLCVSSLRGGRSSYNEQFFGPGTRLTVL.

The rearrangement uses TRBV9 and TRBJ2-1; D is uncertain. V lost 3 bases and J 4 bases, leaving 8 bases between the germline ends. This CDR3 comprises 13 residues. Looked up from germline, CDR1 is SGDLS and CDR2 is YYNGEE. This chain's CDR3 is CASSAQYYNEQFF. For the CDR3, the DNA is TGTGCCAGCAGCGCCCAGTATTACAATGAGCAGTTCTTC.

This clone was picked up a small number of times. The chain employs TRBV7-2 and TRBJ2-7; 10 bases line up with TRBD2. There are 16 residues in the CDR3. The V gene's germline CDR1 is SGHTA and CDR2 FQGNSA. V was pared by 5 bases and J by 1 base, with 8 bases of the junction left unmatched. CDR3 amino acids: CASSIHSGGSSYEQYF. Here the CDR3 DNA reads TGTGCCAGCAGCATCCATAGCGGGGGGTCTTCCTACGAGCAGTACTTC.

V is TRBV6-5 and J is TRBJ2-2, with D tentatively TRBD2 (7 bases). Germline CDR1 and CDR2: MNHEY and SVGAGI. This CDR3 comprises 15 residues. V was pared by 5 bases and J by 4 bases, with 14 bases between. Written as DNA, the CDR3 is TGTGCCAGCAGTCTGGGGGGGCCGGGCACCGGGGAGCTGTTTTTT. This gives the protein CASSLGGPGTGELFF.

This sequence joins TRBV7-2 and TRBJ1-6; 7 nucleotides line up with TRBD1. CDR3 length: 14 residues. The germline CDR1 and CDR2 sequences are SGHTA and FQGNSA. After removal of 5 bases from V and 6 bases from J, the junction contained 4 bases not matched to a gene. In DNA, the CDR3 is TGTGCCAGCAGCACCCGGGACAGTAATTCACCCCTCCACTTT. Encoded protein: CASSTRDSNSPLHF.

The rearrangement uses TRBV9 and TRBJ2-3; a weak D match, TRBD2 (6 bases). The V and J ends lost 0 bases and 4 bases respectively, with 12 bases between them. Germline V gives CDR1 SGDLS, CDR2 YYNGEE. The length of the CDR3 is 15 residues. This chain's CDR3 is CASSVGWGEADTQYF. The CDR3 DNA sequence: TGTGCCAGCAGCGTAGGGTGGGGGGAAGCAGATACGCAGTATTTT.

The J gene is TRBJ2-7, the V gene TRBV6-1; D is perhaps TRBD1 or TRBD2 (6 bases each). The CDR3 runs 15 residues. V was clipped by 4 bases and J by 2 bases, with 15 bases between them. The germline V gene encodes CDR1 MNHNS and CDR2 SASEGT. CDR3 in DNA: TGTGCCAGCAGTGGTCGTGCAGGGGAGGCCTACGAGCAGTACTTC. This sequence encodes CASSGRAGEAYEQYF.

As for this clone: This specimen includes other DNA sequences encoding the same CDR3. The chain combines TRBV7-2 with TRBJ2-2, with D possibly TRBD2 on 6 matching bases. The CDR3 totals 14 residues. Trimming shortened V by 7 bases and J by 1 base, and 10 bases separated the two germline ends. Germline V gene sequence: CDR1 SGHTA, CDR2 FQGNSA. The CDR3 DNA reads TGTGCCAGCACCCGGGGGAGGAACACCGGGGAGCTGTTTTTT. This gives the protein CASTRGRNTGELFF.